This TCR beta chain was observed in a study of Ad26.COV2.S vaccination and SARS-CoV-2 variants. Study summary: As a participant in COV1001, the donor was in the Ad26.COV2.S trial arm.

Treatment noted: about 20 received Ad26.COV2.S at low or high dose, single or two shots; 5 received placebo; per-sample allocation not given. Collection of samples fell on day 63 after the first vaccine or placebo injection. Germline lookup yields CDR1 SNHLY and CDR2 FYNNEI. CDR3 length: 13 residues. V lost 6 bases and J lost 5, with 11 bases in between. Clones were sequenced by immunoSEQ multiplex PCR, and TCRdb holds only the in-frame ones, with some missing. The sample yields roughly 350,000 clones, 80% to 90% seen once. This sample comprised peripheral blood, obtained in a trial of Ad26.COV2.S vaccine versus placebo. This receptor was obtained from a person aged 18-60 years who received the Ad26.COV2.S COVID-19 vaccine or a placebo. The chain employs TRBV2 and TRBJ1-5; the D gene is possibly TRBD1 (5 bases). The chain's CDR3 is CASSEDNHQPQHF. The CDR3 DNA reads TGTGCCAGCAGCGAGGACAACCATCAGCCCCAGCATTTT.